These 15 T cell receptor beta chains came from one sample sequenced in a study of cytomegalovirus exposure and HLA in healthy donors. The PCR used 60 Vbeta and 13 Jbeta primers. Produced via immunoSEQ multiplex PCR; TCRdb's table is partial and in-frame only. The table has 150,000 to 200,000 clones, 76% seen once; the top ten hold less than 0.9%. The sequenced sample consisted of PBMCs. These receptors were collected from a female donor in good health and CMV-seronegative.

Regarding this clone: One end of the junction is discordant with germline, which a read error may explain. V gene TRBV4-3 combines with J gene TRBJ2-6, with D tentatively TRBD1 (6 bases). CDR1 is LGHNA, CDR2 YSLEER, per germline. The CDR3 covers 19 residues. CDR3 protein: CASSRVWTATNSGANGLTF. The CDR3 region has the DNA TGCGCCAGCAGCCGTGTGTGGACAGCGACCAACTCTGGGGCCAACGGCCTGACTTTC.

The chain has TRBV7-9 and TRBJ1-1; D gene ambiguous. Germline V gene sequence: CDR1 SEHNR, CDR2 FQNEAQ (reference sequence). The V gene lost 0 bases and the J gene lost 5 bases, with 10 bases spanning the gap. The CDR3 is 14 residues long. For the CDR3, the DNA is TGTGCCAGCAGCTTAGCGCGGGGATGGACTGAAGCTTTCTTT. It specifies CASSLARGWTEAFF.

This chain connects TRBV7-9 to TRBJ2-3; D call uncertain. Germline loops: CDR1 SEHNR, CDR2 FQNEAQ (reference sequence). Trimming left V 4 bases short and J 0 bases short, with 5 bases between. The CDR3 totals 13 residues. CDR3 sequence: CASSSGSTDTQYF. The CDR3 nucleotides read TGTGCCAGCAGCTCCGGGAGCACAGATACGCAGTATTTT.

The J gene is TRBJ2-3, the V gene TRBV19; 7 bases align to TRBD2. J was trimmed by 2 bases and V by 5 bases; bases with no gene match: 16. CDR1 is LNHDA and CDR2 is SQIVND in the germline V gene (reference sequence). The CDR3 length is 18 residues. CDR3 region: CASSLNFEASGNTDTQYF. The CDR3, as DNA: TGTGCCAGTAGTTTGAACTTCGAGGCTAGCGGAAACACAGATACGCAGTATTTT. Looking up the rest from reference TRBV19 and TRBJ2-3 gives the full variable domain: DGGITQSPKYLFRKEGQNVTLSCEQNLNHDAMYWYRQDPGQGLRLIYYSQIVNDFQKGDIAEGYSVSREKKESFPLTVTSAQKNPTAFYLCASSLNFEASGNTDTQYFGPGTRLTVL.

The count of this clone is one. The V call is TRBV29-1, the J call TRBJ2-7, with D uncertain. Looked up from germline, CDR1 is SQVTM and CDR2 is ANQGSEA. The CDR3 runs to 14 residues. Trimming cost V 6 bases and J 0 bases, with 15 bases left between them. CDR3 amino acids: CSVVSMVSSYEQYF. The CDR3 DNA sequence: TGCAGCGTCGTGAGTATGGTTAGCTCCTACGAGCAGTACTTC.

V gene TRBV30 combines with J gene TRBJ2-7, with D possibly matching TRBD1 (5 bases). The CDR3 totals 14 residues. Germline V CDR1 and CDR2: GTSNPN, SVGIG (reference sequence). The V gene lost 0 bases and the J gene lost 0 bases, with 9 bases spanning the gap. In DNA, the CDR3 is TGTGCCTGGAGTGTAGGTGGGGCCTCCTACGAGCAGTACTTC. Translation: CAWSVGGASYEQYF.

In this sample, this clone turned up a few times. V is TRBV5-4 and J is TRBJ2-1; possible D gene TRBD2, 5 bases. The CDR3 length is 14 residues. Deletions cut 4 bases from V and 4 bases from J, with 12 bases between. Germline assignment: CDR1 SGHNT and CDR2 YYREEE (reference sequence). The CDR3 DNA follows: TGTGCCAGCAGCCCAACGAGGGATTACAATGAGCAGTTCTTC. Translation gives CASSPTRDYNEQFF.

The chain employs TRBV10-2 and TRBJ2-7; no clear D. Trimming took off 0 bases at V and 3 bases at J, with 9 bases between the two ends. Germline loops: CDR1 WSHSY, CDR2 SAAADI. CDR3 size: 14 residues. The CDR3 is CASSESGRNYEQYF. The CDR3 DNA sequence: TGCGCCAGCAGTGAGTCGGGCAGGAACTACGAGCAGTACTTC.

This clone was seen a single time. The chain couples TRBV4-2 to TRBJ1-5, with a tentative D call TRBD1 (6 bases). This CDR3 contains 24 residues. Trimming left V 4 bases short and J 0 bases short, with 37 bases between. Germline V gives CDR1 LGHNA, CDR2 YNFKEQ. CDR3 in DNA: TGTGCCAGCAGCCCCGACCCCGACAGGAAACGACCCCGTCTGCAAAAAGATAGCAATCAGCCCCAGCATTTT. This codes for CASSPDPDRKRPRLQKDSNQPQHF.

To note about this clone: The same CDR3 is also encoded by other DNA sequences in this sample. Written as DNA, the CDR3 is TGTGCCAGCAGCTTAGGGACTAGCGGGAACAATGAGCAGTTCTTC. Its translation is CASSLGTSGNNEQFF. The chain joins TRBV7-3 to TRBJ2-1; 13 nucleotides match TRBD2. Germline CDR1 and CDR2: SGHTA and FQGTGA. This CDR3 comprises 15 residues. Trimming removed 2 bases from V and 5 bases from J; junction bases left unmatched: 0.

The sample holds one count of this clone. The chain has TRBV28 and TRBJ1-3; D gene uncertain. V lost 6 bases and J lost 0, with 12 bases in between. The germline gives CDR1 MDHEN, CDR2 SYDVKM. The CDR3 spans 15 residues. The CDR3 loop is CASSRIHVSGNTIYF. CDR3 sequence (DNA): TGTGCCAGCAGCCGAATACACGTCTCTGGAAACACCATATATTTT. The whole variable domain, filled in from reference TRBV28 and TRBJ1-3, reads DVKVTQSSRYLVKRTGEKVFLECVQDMDHENMFWYRQDPGLGLRLIYFSYDVKMKEKGDIPEGYSVSREKKERFSLILESASTNQTSMYLCASSRIHVSGNTIYFGEGSWLTVV.

The rearrangement joins TRBV11-3 to TRBJ1-1, with TRBD1 matching 9 bases. V dropped 1 base and J dropped 1; count of bases not matched to a gene: 13. This CDR3 spans 19 amino acids. Germline assignment: CDR1 SGHNT and CDR2 YENEEA. In DNA, the CDR3 is TGTGCCAGCAGCTTAGTACGATGGACAGGGGCTAAAGAGAACACTGAAGCTTTCTTT. It encodes CASSLVRWTGAKENTEAFF.

V and J are TRBV4-3 and TRBJ2-3, with a weak D call TRBD2 (6 bases). V was pared by 0 bases and J by 2 bases, with 18 bases between. CDR1 is LGHNA, CDR2 YSLEER, per germline. The CDR3 totals 18 residues. This CDR3 reads CASSQDSGTSDPTDTQYF. CDR3 nucleotides: TGCGCCAGCAGCCAAGATTCGGGGACTTCCGACCCCACAGATACGCAGTATTTT.

This chain uses TRBV5-4 with TRBJ2-7; 8 positions agree with TRBD2. Looked up from germline, CDR1 is SGHNT and CDR2 is YYREEE (reference sequence). Unmatched junction bases numbered 6, after V lost 4 bases and J lost 3 bases. The CDR3 sequence is 14 residues long. This chain's CDR3 is CASSPRGGNYEQYF. The CDR3 nucleotides read TGTGCCAGCAGCCCACGGGGGGGGAACTACGAGCAGTACTTC.

On this clone itself: At one boundary the junction diverges from the germline segment, which might be a read error. V usage is TRBV28 and J usage is TRBJ1-2; a possible D gene is TRBD1 (5 bases). The CDR3 runs to 14 residues. CDR1 is MDHEN, CDR2 SYDVKM, per germline. The CDR3 bases are TGTGCCGGCAGTTCGGCAGGGCACGACTATGGCTACACCTTC. This sequence encodes CAGSSAGHDYGYTF.